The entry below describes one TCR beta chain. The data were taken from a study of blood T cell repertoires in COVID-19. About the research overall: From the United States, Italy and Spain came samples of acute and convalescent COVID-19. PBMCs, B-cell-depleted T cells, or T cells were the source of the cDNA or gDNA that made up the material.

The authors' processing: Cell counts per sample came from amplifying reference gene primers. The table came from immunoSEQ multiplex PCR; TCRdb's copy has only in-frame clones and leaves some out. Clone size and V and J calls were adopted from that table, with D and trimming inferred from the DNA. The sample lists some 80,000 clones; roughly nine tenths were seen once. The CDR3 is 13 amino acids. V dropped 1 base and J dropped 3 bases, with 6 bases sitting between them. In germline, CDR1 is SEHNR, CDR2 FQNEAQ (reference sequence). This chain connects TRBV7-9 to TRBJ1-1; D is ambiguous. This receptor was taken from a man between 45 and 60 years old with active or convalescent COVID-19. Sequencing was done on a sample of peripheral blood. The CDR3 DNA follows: TGTGCCAGCAGCTTAGATCAGTACACTGAAGCTTTCTTT. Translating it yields CASSLDQYTEAFF.